What follows are 5 T cell receptor beta chains derived from one specimen sequenced in a study of shared clonotypes between healthy human individuals. The data were produced by immunoSEQ multiplex PCR, yet TCRdb's version contains in-frame clones alone and is incomplete. The table has about 710,000 clones, 72% seen once; the top ten hold less than 2%. Sequencing used memory CD4+ T cells sorted from blood. Specified subset: CD45RA-negative fraction. These receptors all come from a woman in her 30s in good health.

The chain combines TRBV19 with TRBJ1-4; D might be TRBD1 (6 bases). Germline-derived CDR1 and CDR2 are LNHDA and SQIVND (reference sequence). Trimming left V 9 bases short and J 0 bases short, with 14 bases between. The length of the CDR3 is 15 residues. In DNA, the CDR3 is TGTGCCAGCAGGAAGGACAGTGCAACTAATGAAAAACTGTTTTTT. Protein sequence: CASRKDSATNEKLFF.

The CDR3 reads CASSAQGASNEQFF. CDR3 nucleotide sequence: TGTGCCAGCAGTGCACAGGGGGCGAGCAATGAGCAGTTCTTC. The chain has TRBV6-4 and TRBJ2-1; 9 bases line up with TRBD1. The CDR3 is made up of 14 amino acids. J lost 6 bases, V lost 4 bases, and 4 bases had no gene match. Germline V lookup: CDR1 MRHNA, CDR2 SNTAGT.

Comments on this clone: Other DNA sequences in this sample translate to the same CDR3. V gene TRBV29-1 combines with J gene TRBJ2-5; D gene ambiguous. The CDR3 length is 10 residues. V lost 7 bases and J 5 bases, leaving 8 bases between the germline ends. Germline V gene data show CDR1 as SQVTM and CDR2 as ANQGSEA. The chain's CDR3 is CSARQETQYF. For the CDR3, the DNA is TGCAGCGCTCGCCAGGAGACCCAGTACTTC.

V is TRBV11-3 and J is TRBJ2-1; tentatively, D is TRBD2 (6 bases). V lost 1 base, J lost 3 bases, and 19 bases lay in between. CDR1 SGHNT and CDR2 YENEEA come from the germline V gene. CDR3 length: 18 residues. DNA of the CDR3: TGTGCCAGCAGCTTAGCTGCAACTAGCTACCAGATCTACAATGAGCAGTTCTTC. Amino acid sequence: CASSLAATSYQIYNEQFF.

The sample holds one count of this clone. V gene TRBV18 combines with J gene TRBJ1-2, with D possibly being TRBD1 (5 bases). CDR1 KGHSH and CDR2 LQKENI come from the germline V gene. The length of the CDR3 is 15 residues. The ends were cut back, 5 bases at V and 4 bases at J, with 17 bases in the middle. CDR3 sequence reads: CASSTDARGGYGYTF. In nucleotides, the CDR3 is TGTGCCAGCTCAACGGACGCCCGTGGGGGCTATGGCTACACCTTC.